This T cell receptor beta chain stems from a study of HIV-infected patients and healthy controls. Germline CDR1 SGHRS, CDR2 YFSETQ. V lost 4 bases, J lost 3 bases, and 22 bases lay in between. CDR3 length: 17 residues. This clonotype is medium-sized (0.01 to 0.1%). Follow-up blood was drawn about 14 weeks, roughly three months, after antiretroviral therapy began. No cell fractionation was done, so the repertoire covers all unsorted peripheral blood T cells. About 550 ng RNA was reverse transcribed with alpha and beta constant-region primers. Using multiplexing indices, alpha and beta chain libraries were generated apart by chain-specific third strand synthesis. Via MiXCR, TCRdb re-called the 5' RACE reads, giving one row per CDR3 protein. The data hold about 3,800 distinct CDR3 sequences, with about 8.5% observed a single time.

This clonotype originated in an adult with HIV infection. Here the sequenced sample was blood, taken during antiretroviral therapy. The chain combines TRBV5-1 with TRBJ1-1; D may be TRBD1 (5 bases). CDR3 residues: CASSLTGGRTTDTEAFF. For the CDR3, the DNA is TGCGCCAGCAGCCTAACCGGGGGACGAACGACGGACACTGAAGCTTTCTTT.